This TCR beta chain was found in a study of T cell repertoires in cytomegalovirus infection. The CDR3 runs to 15 residues. V gave up 5 bases and J gave up 4 bases; unmatched junction bases: 7. CDR1 and CDR2 from the germline V gene are LNHDA and SQIVND (reference sequence). TCRdb re-derived calls from the reads in MiXCR, one entry per CDR3 protein. This table holds approximately 600,000 distinct CDR3 sequences, almost 40% found once. Details on this clonotype: Its target is not known.

The study, taken as a whole, reports: The ex vivo response was dominated by HLA-C-restricted CMV-specific TCR beta clonotypes.

The chain recombines TRBV19 with TRBJ2-2; 7 bases align to TRBD1. This sample comprised cultured PBMCs, obtained from culture after CMV antigen stimulation. The receptor was derived from a human donor in good health (CMV status not recorded). Some clones in this sample may be carry-over from other donors' samples. The CDR3: CASSSGTALTGELFF. In DNA form, the CDR3 reads TGTGCCAGTAGTTCCGGGACAGCTCTCACCGGGGAGCTGTTTTTT. Variable domain in full (rest from reference TRBV19 and TRBJ2-2): DGGITQSPKYLFRKEGQNVTLSCEQNLNHDAMYWYRQDPGQGLRLIYYSQIVNDFQKGDIAEGYSVSREKKESFPLTVTSAQKNPTAFYLCASSSGTALTGELFFGEGSRLTVL.